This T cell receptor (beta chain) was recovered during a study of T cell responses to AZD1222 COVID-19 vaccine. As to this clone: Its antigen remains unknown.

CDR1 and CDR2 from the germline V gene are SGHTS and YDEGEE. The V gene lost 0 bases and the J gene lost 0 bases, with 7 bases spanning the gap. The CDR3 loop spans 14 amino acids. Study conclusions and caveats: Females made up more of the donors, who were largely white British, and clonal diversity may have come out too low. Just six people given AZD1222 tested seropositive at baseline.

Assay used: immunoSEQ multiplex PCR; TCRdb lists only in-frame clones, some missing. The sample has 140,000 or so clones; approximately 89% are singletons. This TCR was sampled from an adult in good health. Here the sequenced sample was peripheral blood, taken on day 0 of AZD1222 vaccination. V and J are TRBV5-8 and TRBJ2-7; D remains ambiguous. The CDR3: CASSLVASSYEQYF. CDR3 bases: TGTGCCAGCAGCTTGGTTGCTAGCTCCTACGAGCAGTACTTC.